The 27 T cell receptor beta chains reported below all come from one sample, sequenced in a study of identical twins. A single record per CDR3 protein comes from TCRdb applying MiXCR to the 5' RACE reads. The sample has about 190,000 distinct CDR3 sequences, approximately 15% seen once. The same data also went into a second study, on T cells expressing NK-cell markers.

The source material was CD8+ T cells sorted from blood. The source of these receptors is a woman aged 18-35 years in good health.

This clonotype turned up a few times. The rearrangement joins TRBV9 to TRBJ2-1; TRBD2 aligns across 10 bases. The CDR3 has 19 residues. Germline loops: CDR1 SGDLS, CDR2 YYNGEE. V lost 3 bases and J lost 1; bases outside the gene matches: 13. The CDR3 sequence is CASSGAVRTSGGSYNEQFF. CDR3 in DNA: TGTGCCAGCAGCGGGGCCGTAAGGACTAGCGGAGGGTCCTACAATGAGCAGTTCTTC.

This chain joins TRBV20-1 and TRBJ1-2; a possible D gene is TRBD1 (6 bases). The CDR3 totals 15 residues. Trimming took off 5 bases at V and 6 bases at J, with 22 bases between the two ends. Germline CDR1 is DFQATT and CDR2 is SNEGSKA (reference sequence). The CDR3 loop reads CSASNIKGGLDGYTF. The DNA of the CDR3 is TGCAGTGCTTCAAACATTAAGGGGGGCCTCGATGGCTACACCTTC.

In its sample, this clonotype was seen a few times. This sequence joins TRBV20-1 and TRBJ2-7; possible D gene TRBD1, 5 bases. The CDR3 covers 13 residues. Between the trimmed V and J ends, which lost 3 bases and 3 bases, there was a span of 12 bases. CDR1 is DFQATT, CDR2 SNEGSKA, per germline (reference sequence). In DNA form, the CDR3 reads TGCAGTGCTAGTAGTGAACAGGTCTACGAGCAGTACTTC. Its protein is CSASSEQVYEQYF.

This clonotype was counted at least ten times. The CDR3: CASRDGTHTGELFF. The CDR3 DNA sequence: TGTGCCAGCAGGGACGGAACTCACACCGGGGAGCTGTTTTTT. This sequence joins TRBV6-2 or TRBV6-3 and TRBJ2-2; no reliable D call. CDR1 is MNHEY, CDR2 SVGEGT, per germline. The CDR3 spans 14 residues. Trimming pared 6 bases from V and 3 bases from J, leaving 11 bases between.

The V call is TRBV7-8, the J call TRBJ1-5, with D possibly TRBD1 on 6 matching bases. Germline V gives CDR1 SGHVS, CDR2 FQNEAQ. This CDR3 is built from 13 residues. V lost 7 bases and J 5 bases, leaving 12 bases between the germline ends. As DNA, the CDR3 is TGTGCCAGCATCATAGGGGGGGATCAGCCCCAGCATTTT. Amino acid sequence: CASIIGGDQPQHF.

The V call is TRBV29-1, the J call TRBJ2-2; 9 bases fit TRBD2. There are 15 residues in the CDR3. Germline CDR1 SQVTM, CDR2 ANQGSEA. Germline trimming cut 0 bases from V and 7 bases from J; bases unmatched to any gene: 6. The chain's CDR3 is CSVEDLRAGGGELFF. As DNA, the CDR3 is TGCAGCGTTGAAGATCTACGAGCGGGAGGCGGGGAGCTGTTTTTT.

This clonotype was counted only a few times. The chain joins TRBV5-1 to TRBJ2-1; D call uncertain. Germline V gene lookup returns CDR1 SGHRS and CDR2 YFSETQ. V gave up 0 bases and J gave up 2 bases, with 9 bases separating them. CDR3 length equals 15 residues. CDR3 amino acids: CASSLVAGTYNEQFF. CDR3 DNA sequence: TGCGCCAGCAGCTTGGTGGCTGGAACCTACAATGAGCAGTTCTTC.

This clonotype was seen more than once but under ten times. The rearrangement uses TRBV29-1 and TRBJ2-1; TRBD2 matches 7 bases. This CDR3 has 16 amino acids. V lost 0 bases to trimming and J lost 4 bases; unmatched junction nucleotides: 9. The germline gives CDR1 SQVTM, CDR2 ANQGSEA. The CDR3, as DNA: TGCAGCGTTGAAGATTGGGGAGCGGGACCTTACAATGAGCAGTTCTTC. Translated, it gives CSVEDWGAGPYNEQFF.

The J gene is TRBJ2-7, the V gene TRBV2, with 9 bases matching TRBD1. The V and J ends lost 5 bases and 2 bases, in that order; junction bases with no gene match: 4. From germline, CDR1 is SNHLY and CDR2 FYNNEI. The CDR3 length is 14 residues. The CDR3 region is CASSTGTGTYEQYF. For the CDR3, the DNA is TGTGCCAGCAGTACCGGGACAGGGACCTACGAGCAGTACTTC.

The chain is built from TRBV9 and TRBJ1-3; no firm D call. From germline, CDR1 is SGDLS and CDR2 YYNGEE. The CDR3 length is 13 residues. Trimming pared 3 bases from V and 11 bases from J, leaving 15 bases between. The chain's CDR3 is CASSGERRSPIYF. CDR3 DNA sequence: TGTGCCAGCAGCGGCGAGCGCAGGAGTCCCATATATTTT.

This clonotype is a singleton in its sample. This chain joins TRBV10-3 and TRBJ2-3; no reliable D call. Trimming took 2 bases from V and 5 from J, leaving 8 bases between them. This CDR3 has 13 residues. CDR1 is ENHRY, CDR2 SYGVKD, per germline. The CDR3 nucleotides are TGTGCCATCAGTGAGGAGGCCCAAGATACGCAGTATTTT. It specifies CAISEEAQDTQYF.

This clonotype was observed many times. The chain uses TRBV29-1 and TRBJ1-1; tentative D call: TRBD1 (6 bases). CDR1 is SQVTM, CDR2 ANQGSEA, per germline. There are 14 residues in the CDR3. Trimming shortened V by 7 bases and J by 0 bases, and 15 bases separated the two germline ends. CDR3 in DNA: TGCAGCGCCAAGACGACAGGCATGAACACTGAAGCTTTCTTT. Translated, it gives CSAKTTGMNTEAFF.

The V and J genes are TRBV10-3 and TRBJ2-7; D perhaps matches TRBD2 (6 bases). This CDR3 contains 13 residues. Germline V CDR1 and CDR2: ENHRY, SYGVKD. Trimming took 6 bases from V and 1 from J, leaving 10 bases between them. CDR3 sequence: CAISAGTSYEQYF. CDR3 DNA sequence: TGTGCCATCAGCGCCGGGACTTCCTACGAGCAGTACTTC.

The rearrangement links TRBV6-1 to TRBJ1-5; D is undetermined. Germline CDR1 MNHNS, CDR2 SASEGT. The germline V and J ends were trimmed by 3 bases and 6 bases, with 12 bases remaining between them. The CDR3 consists of 14 residues. The CDR3 region is CASSDGTGFQPQHF. In DNA form, the CDR3 reads TGTGCCAGCAGTGACGGAACGGGGTTTCAGCCCCAGCATTTT.

This chain links TRBV11-1 with TRBJ2-3, with TRBD2 identical over 14 bases. The CDR3 contains 19 residues. V was pared by 5 bases and J by 4 bases, with 14 bases of the junction left unmatched. Germline-derived CDR1 and CDR2 are SGHAT and FQDESV (reference sequence). CDR3 sequence (DNA): TGTGCCAGCAGCACGCCCCCGGGACTAGCGGGAGCATGGGCAGATACGCAGTATTTT. Translating gives CASSTPPGLAGAWADTQYF.

The chain is built from TRBV12-3 or TRBV12-4 and TRBJ2-1; a weak D match, TRBD2 (5 bases). The CDR3 sequence is 14 residues long. V lost 3 bases to trimming and J lost 6 bases, with 12 bases between them. CDR3 amino acids: CASSFSGKGNEQFF. CDR3 nucleotide sequence: TGTGCCAGCAGTTTTTCGGGGAAAGGCAATGAGCAGTTCTTC.

This clonotype was seen a few times. The chain joins TRBV27 to TRBJ1-5, with D unclear. The CDR3 sequence is 13 residues long. The V gene lost 6 bases and the J gene lost 6 bases, with 12 bases spanning the gap. Germline V lookup: CDR1 MNHEY, CDR2 SMNVEV (reference sequence). CDR3 residues: CASSPGFGQPQHF. The CDR3 nucleotides read TGTGCCAGCAGCCCTGGGTTCGGTCAGCCCCAGCATTTT.

This clonotype was seen a few times. The chain links TRBV7-9 to TRBJ1-1; tentatively, D is TRBD1 (6 bases). The CDR3 contains 15 residues. V was clipped by 0 bases and J by 4 bases, with 12 bases between them. Germline CDR1 and CDR2: SEHNR and FQNEAQ (reference sequence). The CDR3 spells CASSLAWGQRTEAFF. Here the CDR3 DNA reads TGTGCCAGCAGCTTAGCGTGGGGGCAACGCACTGAAGCTTTCTTT.

This chain links TRBV27 with TRBJ2-1; no reliable D call. V was clipped by 5 bases and J by 5 bases, with 4 bases between them. This CDR3 is built from 11 residues. Germline V CDR1 and CDR2: MNHEY, SMNVEV (reference sequence). This CDR3 reads CASSTNNEQFF. DNA for the CDR3: TGTGCCAGCAGTACAAACAATGAGCAGTTCTTC.

This rearrangement joins TRBV12-3 or TRBV12-4 to TRBJ2-3; 14 nucleotides match TRBD2. The junction had 3 bases not matched to a gene; V was cut back by 4 bases and J by 6 bases. The CDR3 is 15 residues long. The CDR3 reads CASSSRTSGRDTQYF. DNA for the CDR3: TGTGCCAGCAGTTCAAGGACTAGCGGGAGGGATACGCAGTATTTT.

The chain recombines TRBV7-9 with TRBJ2-7; TRBD1 is a possible D gene (6 bases). CDR3 length: 16 residues. Germline V gene data show CDR1 as SEHNR and CDR2 as FQNEAQ (reference sequence). V lost 1 base and J lost 7, with 20 bases in between. The CDR3 sequence is CASSLVEVTGLGEQYF. CDR3 DNA sequence: TGTGCCAGCAGCTTAGTTGAAGTGACAGGTTTGGGGGAGCAGTACTTC.

There are a few counts of this clonotype. The chain uses TRBV4-3 and TRBJ2-1, with 12 bases aligning to TRBD2. The germline CDR1 and CDR2 sequences are LGHNA and YSLEER. V gave up 1 base and J gave up 6 bases; unmatched junction bases: 4. This CDR3 is 16 amino acids long. CDR3 residues: CASSQVLAGGRNEQFF. The CDR3 nucleotides read TGCGCCAGCAGCCAAGTCCTAGCGGGAGGGCGCAATGAGCAGTTCTTC.

This clonotype was picked up a small number of times. The chain joins TRBV12-3 or TRBV12-4 to TRBJ2-7, with a possible D match to TRBD2 (6 bases). V lost 3 bases and J 2 bases, leaving 11 bases between the germline ends. The CDR3 is 14 residues long. The CDR3 region is CASSLGLQAYEQYF. CDR3 in DNA: TGTGCCAGCAGTTTGGGACTCCAGGCCTACGAGCAGTACTTC.

In its sample, this clonotype was seen a few times. The V gene is TRBV6-4, the J gene TRBJ2-1, with 11 bases aligning to TRBD2. Trimming removed 6 bases from V and 6 bases from J; junction bases left unmatched: 7. This CDR3 contains 15 residues. Per germline, CDR1 MRHNA and CDR2 SNTAGT. CDR3 sequence: CASSILAGEGNEQFF. In DNA form, the CDR3 reads TGTGCCAGCAGCATACTAGCGGGAGAGGGCAATGAGCAGTTCTTC.

This clonotype was detected only a few times. The rearrangement uses TRBV11-3 and TRBJ2-1, with 12 positions matching TRBD2. The trim removed 5 bases at V and 9 bases at J, leaving 8 bases unmatched. Germline V gene data show CDR1 as SGHNT and CDR2 as YENEEA. The CDR3 extends over 15 amino acids. The CDR3 nucleotides read TGTGCCAGCAGCGCAAGACTAGCGGGAGAAGTTGAGCAGTTCTTC. Translated: CASSARLAGEVEQFF.

The CDR3 DNA follows: TGTGCCAGCAGTTACGCTGGCCCTTCTAACACTGAAGCTTTCTTT. It is translated as CASSYAGPSNTEAFF. The chain links TRBV6-5 to TRBJ1-1; unclear D gene. The CDR3 consists of 15 residues. The V gene lost 2 bases and the J gene lost 2 bases, with 12 bases spanning the gap. CDR1 MNHEY and CDR2 SVGAGI come from the germline V gene.

The genes are TRBV12-3 or TRBV12-4 and TRBJ2-7; D tentatively reads TRBD1 or TRBD2 (5 bases each). Trimming removed 3 bases at V and 4 bases at J, with 7 bases between. This CDR3 comprises 12 residues. The DNA of the CDR3 is TGTGCCAGCAGTTTCTGGGGGTACGAGCAGTACTTC. As protein: CASSFWGYEQYF.